This T cell receptor beta chain came from a study of OX40 agonist ivuxolimab in advanced cancers. Blood draws occurred at baseline, cycle 4 day 1, and cycle 7 day 1. The assay was immunoSEQ multiplex PCR, and TCRdb's table has in-frame clones only and misses some. This sample has around 70,000 clones, with approximately 86% found just once. Unmatched junction bases numbered 12, after V lost 5 bases and J lost 0 bases. The V gene's germline CDR1 is SGHTA and CDR2 FQGNSA. This CDR3 region has 18 residues. The sequence was collected from an adult with an advanced solid tumor such as melanoma, head and neck, liver or kidney cancer. The V and J genes are TRBV7-2 and TRBJ1-5, with 8 positions matching TRBD1. The sample here was CD4+ or CD8+ T cells sorted from blood, taken in a trial of the OX40 agonist ivuxolimab. The CDR3 loop reads CASSRRPTGGDSNQPQHF. The CDR3 nucleotides are TGTGCCAGCAGCCGCAGACCTACAGGGGGAGATAGCAATCAGCCCCAGCATTTT.